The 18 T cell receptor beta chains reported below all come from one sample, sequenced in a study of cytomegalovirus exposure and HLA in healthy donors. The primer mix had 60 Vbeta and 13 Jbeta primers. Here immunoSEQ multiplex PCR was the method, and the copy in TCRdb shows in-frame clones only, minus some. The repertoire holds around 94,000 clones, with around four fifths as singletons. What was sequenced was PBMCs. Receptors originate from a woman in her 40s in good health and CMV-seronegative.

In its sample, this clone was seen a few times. CDR3 DNA: TGCGCCAGCAGCAGTGGCCCTCAGGGGTACGGGGAGCTGTTTTTT. Its protein is CASSSGPQGYGELFF. This chain links TRBV10-1 with TRBJ2-2; D perhaps matches TRBD1 (6 bases). The CDR3 is made up of 15 amino acids. Germline CDR1 is WNHNN and CDR2 is SYGVQD (reference sequence). V lost 6 bases, J lost 7 bases, and 18 bases lay in between.

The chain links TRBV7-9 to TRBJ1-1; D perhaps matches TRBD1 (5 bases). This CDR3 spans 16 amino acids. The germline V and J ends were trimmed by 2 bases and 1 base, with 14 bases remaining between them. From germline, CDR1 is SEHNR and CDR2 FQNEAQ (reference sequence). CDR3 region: CASSLPGTGENTEAFF. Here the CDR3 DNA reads TGTGCCAGCAGCTTACCGGGGACGGGGGAGAACACTGAAGCTTTCTTT. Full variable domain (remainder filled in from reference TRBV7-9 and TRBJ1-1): DTGVSQNPRHKITKRGQNVTFRCDPISEHNRLYWYRQTLGQGPEFLTYFQNEAQLEKSRLLSDRFSAERPKGSFSTLEIQRTEQGDSAMYLCASSLPGTGENTEAFFGQGTRLTVV.

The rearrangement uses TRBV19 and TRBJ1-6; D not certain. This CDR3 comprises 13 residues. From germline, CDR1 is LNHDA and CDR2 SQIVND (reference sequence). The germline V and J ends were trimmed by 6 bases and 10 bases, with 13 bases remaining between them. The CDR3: CASRTTAPSPLHF. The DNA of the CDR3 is TGTGCCAGTAGGACAACCGCCCCATCACCCCTCCACTTT.

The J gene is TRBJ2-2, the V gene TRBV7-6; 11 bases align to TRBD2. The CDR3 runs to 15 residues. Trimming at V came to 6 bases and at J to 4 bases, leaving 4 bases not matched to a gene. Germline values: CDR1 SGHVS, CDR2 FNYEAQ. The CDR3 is CASSSGGASTGELFF. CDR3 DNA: TGTGCCAGCAGTAGCGGGGGGGCGAGCACCGGGGAGCTGTTTTTT.

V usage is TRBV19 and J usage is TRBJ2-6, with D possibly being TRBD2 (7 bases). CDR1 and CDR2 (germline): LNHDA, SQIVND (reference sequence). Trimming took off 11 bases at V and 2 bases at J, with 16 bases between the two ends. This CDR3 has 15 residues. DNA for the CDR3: TGTGCCGCCCTCGGCGGGGGCGCTGGGGCCAACGTCCTGACTTTC. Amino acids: CAALGGGAGANVLTF.

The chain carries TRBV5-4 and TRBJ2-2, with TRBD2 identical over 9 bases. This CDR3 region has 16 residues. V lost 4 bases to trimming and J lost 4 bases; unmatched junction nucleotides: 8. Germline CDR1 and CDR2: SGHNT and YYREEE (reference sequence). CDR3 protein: CASSPGGRGGTGELFF. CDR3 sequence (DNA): TGTGCCAGCAGCCCCGGGGGGCGGGGGGGCACCGGGGAGCTGTTTTTT.

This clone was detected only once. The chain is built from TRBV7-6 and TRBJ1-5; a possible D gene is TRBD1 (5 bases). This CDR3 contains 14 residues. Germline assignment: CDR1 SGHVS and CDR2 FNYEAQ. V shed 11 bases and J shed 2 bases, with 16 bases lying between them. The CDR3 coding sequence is TGTGCCTTTAGACAGCCTAGGGGCAATCAGCCCCAGCATTTT. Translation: CAFRQPRGNQPQHF. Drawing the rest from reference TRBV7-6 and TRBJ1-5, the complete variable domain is GAGVSQSPRYKVTKRGQDVALRCDPISGHVSLYWYRQALGQGPEFLTYFNYEAQQDKSGLPNDRFSAERPEGSISTLTIQRTEQRDSAMYRCAFRQPRGNQPQHFGDGTRLSIL.

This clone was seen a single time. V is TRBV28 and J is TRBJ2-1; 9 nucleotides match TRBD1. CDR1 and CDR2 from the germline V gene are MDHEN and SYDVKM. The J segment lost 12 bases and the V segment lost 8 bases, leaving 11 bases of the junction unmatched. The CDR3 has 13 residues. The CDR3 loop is CASDRDRAGGQFF. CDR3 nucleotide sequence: TGTGCCAGCGACCGGGACAGGGCGGGTGGGCAGTTCTTC.

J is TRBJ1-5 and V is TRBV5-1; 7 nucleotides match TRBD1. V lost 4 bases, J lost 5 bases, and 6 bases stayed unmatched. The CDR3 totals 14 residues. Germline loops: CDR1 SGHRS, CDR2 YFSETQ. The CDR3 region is CASSLRTGDQPQHF. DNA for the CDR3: TGCGCCAGCAGCCTGAGGACAGGAGATCAGCCCCAGCATTTT.

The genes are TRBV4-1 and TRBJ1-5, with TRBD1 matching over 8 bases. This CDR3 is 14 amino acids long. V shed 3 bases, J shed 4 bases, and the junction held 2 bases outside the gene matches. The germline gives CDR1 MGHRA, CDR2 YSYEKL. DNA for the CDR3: TGCGCCAGCAGCCATACAGGGGGGAATCAGCCCCAGCATTTT. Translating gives CASSHTGGNQPQHF.

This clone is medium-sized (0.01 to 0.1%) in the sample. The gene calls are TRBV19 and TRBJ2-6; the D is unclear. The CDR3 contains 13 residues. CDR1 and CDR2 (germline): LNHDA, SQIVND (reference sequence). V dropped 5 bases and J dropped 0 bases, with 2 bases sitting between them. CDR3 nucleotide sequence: TGTGCCAGTAGTTACTCTGGGGCCAACGTCCTGACTTTC. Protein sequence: CASSYSGANVLTF.

The CDR3 DNA is TGCGCCAGCAGCCAAGAATCCGTTGGGAGGGAGACCCAGTACTTC. Amino acids: CASSQESVGRETQYF. This sequence joins TRBV4-1 and TRBJ2-5; TRBD2 is a possible D gene (6 bases). CDR3 length: 15 residues. The germline V and J ends were trimmed by 0 bases and 5 bases, with 13 bases remaining between them. From germline, CDR1 is MGHRA and CDR2 YSYEKL.

The CDR3 bases are TGTGCCAGCAGCTTAGGGGGCCCCTACAATGAGCAGTTCTTC. Its protein product is CASSLGGPYNEQFF. The rearrangement joins TRBV7-3 to TRBJ2-1; D possibly corresponds to TRBD1 (6 bases). CDR3 size: 14 residues. Germline CDR1 reads SGHTA; CDR2 reads FQGTGA. Trimming left V 2 bases short and J 2 bases short, with 7 bases between.

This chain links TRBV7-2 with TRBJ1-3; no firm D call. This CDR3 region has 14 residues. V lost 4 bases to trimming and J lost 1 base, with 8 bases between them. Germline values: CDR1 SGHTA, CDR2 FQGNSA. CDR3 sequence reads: CASSSMRSGNTIYF. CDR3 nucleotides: TGTGCCAGCAGCTCTATGAGATCTGGAAACACCATATATTTT. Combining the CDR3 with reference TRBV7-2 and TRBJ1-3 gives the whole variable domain GAGVSQSPSNKVTEKGKDVELRCDPISGHTALYWYRQSLGQGLEFLIYFQGNSAPDKSGLPSDRFSAERTGGSVSTLTIQRTQQEDSAVYLCASSSMRSGNTIYFGEGSWLTVV.

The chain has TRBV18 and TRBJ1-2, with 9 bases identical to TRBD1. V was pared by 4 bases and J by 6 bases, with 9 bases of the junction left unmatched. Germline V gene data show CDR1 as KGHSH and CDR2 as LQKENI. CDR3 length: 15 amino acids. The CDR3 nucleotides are TGTGCCAGCTCACTCATCACAGGGGGCTACAATGGCTACACCTTC. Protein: CASSLITGGYNGYTF.

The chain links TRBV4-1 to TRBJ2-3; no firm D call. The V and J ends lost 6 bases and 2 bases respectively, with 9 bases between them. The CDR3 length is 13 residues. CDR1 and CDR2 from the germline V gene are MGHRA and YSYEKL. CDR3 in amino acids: CASRQSYTDTQYF. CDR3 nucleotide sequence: TGCGCCAGCAGACAGTCGTACACAGATACGCAGTATTTT.

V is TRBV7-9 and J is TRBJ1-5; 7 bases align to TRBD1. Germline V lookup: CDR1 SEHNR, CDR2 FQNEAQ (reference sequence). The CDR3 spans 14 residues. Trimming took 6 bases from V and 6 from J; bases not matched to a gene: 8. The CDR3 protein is CASSQTGDGQPQHF. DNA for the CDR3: TGTGCCAGCAGTCAAACAGGGGATGGTCAGCCCCAGCATTTT.

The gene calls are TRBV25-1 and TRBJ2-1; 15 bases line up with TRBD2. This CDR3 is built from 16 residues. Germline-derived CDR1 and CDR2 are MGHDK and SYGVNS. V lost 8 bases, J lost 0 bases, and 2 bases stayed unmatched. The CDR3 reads CASGLAGGSSYNEQFF. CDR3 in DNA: TGTGCCAGCGGACTAGCGGGGGGGAGCTCCTACAATGAGCAGTTCTTC.